The rows below give T cell receptor beta chains drawn from one sample of a study of blood T cell repertoires in COVID-19. The assay was immunoSEQ multiplex PCR, and TCRdb's table has in-frame clones only and misses some. The sample yields about 300,000 clones, about 83% seen once. Sequencing was performed on peripheral blood. The receptors originated from a woman between 45 and 65 years old with acute or convalescent COVID-19. CDR3s leave out the opening cysteine and the closing phenylalanine or tryptophan. Only part of the rows carry a size: once, few, many, or a class if the clone is expanded.

TRBJ2-7,.,TRBV11-2,ASRTLLGGYEQY
TRBJ2-2,once,TRBV7-3,ASTPSSGEYTGELF
TRBJ1-3,.,TRBV9,ASSREDSGNTIY
TRBJ1-2,.,TRBV6-1,ASSEVVNGYT
TRBJ1-1,few,TRBV9,ASSVASGRMNTEAF
TRBJ1-1,once,TRBV6-6,ASTEGRPTEAF
TRBJ2-6,.,TRBV24-1,ATSVGGSGANVLT
TRBJ2-3,.,TRBV7-3,ASSLRAGETDTQY
TRBJ1-5,.,TRBV21-1,AGRVGASDQPQH
TRBJ2-7,.,TRBV5-1,ASSFSGGSDEQY
TRBJ1-6,once,TRBV3-1/TRBV3-2,ASSQASNSPLH
TRBJ2-3,.,TRBV24-1,ATSDQTGGMRGDTQY
TRBJ2-7,once,TRBV7-2,ASSLLPSGAYEQY
TRBJ2-1,.,TRBV6-5,ATCPGGGNEQF
TRBJ2-6,.,TRBV1,TSRQGSGANVLT
TRBJ2-5,.,TRBV23-1,ASSQRGLAGGRQETQY
TRBJ2-3,.,TRBV27,ASSPVEGGTDTQY
TRBJ1-4,.,TRBV11-2,ASSLGTGNLLF
TRBJ2-2,.,TRBV28,ASNGRAFGELF
TRBJ2-2,.,TRBV6-5,ASSPQGADTGELF
TRBJ2-1,.,TRBV11-3,ASSLDRSEFQF
TRBJ2-1,once,TRBV6-5,ASSGDRGAYNEQF
TRBJ2-7,.,TRBV7-2,ASSLVGTSYEQY
TRBJ1-2,.,TRBV7-9,ASSTGTGPYGYT
TRBJ2-1,.,TRBV5-1,ASSLTRLAGGSRSDEQF
TRBJ1-5,.,TRBV27,ASSLLGQQNQPQH
TRBJ2-3,once,TRBV30,AWSVWTGRSTDTQY
TRBJ2-5,.,TRBV5-1,ASSLGGSRETQY
TRBJ1-2,few,TRBV18,ASSDPGTAIYYGYT
TRBJ2-7,.,TRBV7-9,ASSARGSAYEQY
TRBJ2-3,.,TRBV15,ATSRDRTSGRSGTQY
TRBJ2-7,.,TRBV29-1,SVEEESRGEQY
TRBJ1-6,few,TRBV13,ASSIGQGVNSPLH
TRBJ1-3,.,TRBV6-5,ASSYSIRGTIY
TRBJ2-1,.,TRBV29-1,SLRGTGGLLYNEQF
TRBJ2-7,.,TRBV9,ASSAGDRNYEQY
TRBJ2-5,once,TRBV3-1/TRBV3-2,ASSHFVAGDEETQY
TRBJ2-5,.,TRBV18,ASSLSGGGPYQETQY
TRBJ2-7,.,TRBV27,ASSLGQATYEQY
TRBJ2-5,.,TRBV4-3,ASSQGRQETQY
TRBJ2-3,.,TRBV6-6,ASSRSGPSTDTQY
TRBJ2-4,.,TRBV7-9,ASSFGLSKNIQY
TRBJ2-2,.,TRBV7-6,ASSLPGIGELF